This T cell receptor beta chain was recorded in a study of CD8+CD57+ T cells in acquired aplastic anemia. Findings and caveats of the study: Overlap between patients and controls comprised almost 30 CD8+ CDR3 sequences.

Whoever was chosen for sequencing had shown CD8+CD57+ cell expansion by flow cytometry. Severe acquired aplastic anemia affected all patients. This clonotype occurred many times. Its target is not known. TCR beta VDJ and CDR3 profiles were obtained from a genomic DNA template. TCRdb reprocessed the reads via MiXCR and lists one record per CDR3 protein. The table shows about 58,000 distinct CDR3 sequences, with about 56% occurring only once. Trimming shortened V by 4 bases and J by 7 bases, and 7 bases separated the two germline ends. The CDR3 consists of 11 residues. The germline CDR1 and CDR2 sequences are SGHDN and FVKESK.

The chain links TRBV14 to TRBJ2-5, with a tentative D call TRBD1 (5 bases). Sequenced material: sorted CD4+, CD8+, or CD8+CD57+ T cells (not recorded which) from PBMCs. The source is a human donor with aplastic anemia. The CDR3 nucleotides read TGTGCCAGCAGCCTCACAGGGACCCAGTACTTC. Protein: CASSLTGTQYF.